Presented here are 30 T cell receptor beta chains from one specimen sequenced in a study of cytomegalovirus exposure and HLA in healthy donors. 60 Vbeta and 13 Jbeta primers were used in PCR. Assay: immunoSEQ multiplex PCR; the TCRdb copy retains only in-frame clones and omits some. This sample carries 100,000 to 150,000 clones, 10% to 13% of them seen once, and the ten largest clones take just over 4.5%. Material for sequencing was PBMCs. The receptors shown here come from a woman under 30 in good health and CMV-seropositive.

Only a few counts were recorded for this clone. V and J are TRBV5-4 and TRBJ2-1, with D tentatively TRBD2 (6 bases). Germline V lookup: CDR1 SGHNT, CDR2 YYREEE (reference sequence). The CDR3 has 11 residues. The V end lost 4 bases, the J end lost 10 bases, and 9 bases lay between the germline ends. The CDR3 loop reads CASSLRGEQFF. The DNA for the CDR3 is TGTGCCAGCAGCCTCCGGGGGGAGCAGTTCTTC.

The rearrangement links TRBV18 to TRBJ2-7, with D perhaps matching TRBD1 (6 bases). CDR1 and CDR2 from the germline V gene are KGHSH and LQKENI. The ends were cut back, 6 bases at V and 1 base at J, with 10 bases in the middle. CDR3 length equals 13 residues. The CDR3 region is CASSQGGSYEQYF. For the CDR3, the DNA is TGTGCCAGCTCCCAAGGGGGATCCTACGAGCAGTACTTC. The complete variable domain, with remaining parts taken from reference TRBV18 and TRBJ2-7, reads NAGVMQNPRHLVRRRGQEARLRCSPMKGHSHVYWYRQLPEEGLKFMVYLQKENIIDESGMPKERFSAEFPKEGPSILRIQQVVRGDSAAYFCASSQGGSYEQYFGPGTRLTVT.

This clone was observed a few times. V is TRBV30 and J is TRBJ2-3; 7 bases line up with TRBD2. CDR1 and CDR2 from the germline V gene are GTSNPN and SVGIG (reference sequence). The junction had 1 base not matched to a gene; V was cut back by 2 bases and J by 2 bases. CDR3 length equals 13 residues. The CDR3 here is CAWSSGNTDTQYF. In nucleotides, the CDR3 is TGTGCCTGGAGTAGCGGGAACACAGATACGCAGTATTTT.

The sample holds a few counts of this clone. V gene TRBV7-9 combines with J gene TRBJ1-1; D may be TRBD1 (6 bases). The germline V gene encodes CDR1 SEHNR and CDR2 FQNEAQ (reference sequence). The CDR3 runs to 13 residues. Trimming pared 7 bases from V and 1 base from J, leaving 10 bases between. CDR3 region: CASILQGNTEAFF. The CDR3 DNA sequence: TGTGCCAGCATTTTACAGGGGAACACTGAAGCTTTCTTT.

This chain connects TRBV9 to TRBJ2-1; maybe TRBD2 (5 bases). V dropped 0 bases and J dropped 7 bases, with 8 bases sitting between them. Per the germline V gene, CDR1 is SGDLS and CDR2 is YYNGEE. This CDR3 contains 13 residues. The CDR3 nucleotides are TGTGCCAGCAGCGTAGCTGAGCGGAATGAGCAGTTCTTC. Amino acid sequence: CASSVAERNEQFF.

The chain couples TRBV28 to TRBJ2-7; D perhaps matches TRBD2 (6 bases). Looked up from germline, CDR1 is MDHEN and CDR2 is SYDVKM. Deletions cut 5 bases from V and 6 bases from J, with 17 bases between. The CDR3 has 14 amino acids. In DNA form, the CDR3 reads TGTGCCAGCAGTCCCCAAGGGGAGGCTCTCGAGCAGTACTTC. It codes for CASSPQGEALEQYF.

V usage is TRBV28 and J usage is TRBJ2-7; D may be TRBD2 (6 bases). This CDR3 spans 15 amino acids. The V gene lost 8 bases and the J gene lost 7 bases, with 24 bases spanning the gap. Germline V gives CDR1 MDHEN, CDR2 SYDVKM. The CDR3 nucleotides are TGTGCCAGCCGGTCCGGAGTAGCGGCCGGATGGGAGCAGTACTTC. Amino acid sequence: CASRSGVAAGWEQYF.

The gene calls are TRBV5-1 and TRBJ1-2; D is uncertain. CDR3 length equals 14 residues. Germline CDR1 and CDR2: SGHRS and YFSETQ. V was pared by 5 bases and J by 2 bases, with 13 bases between. The CDR3 loop is CASRPWGENYGYTF. The CDR3 coding sequence is TGCGCCAGCAGGCCCTGGGGAGAAAACTATGGCTACACCTTC. Full variable domain (outside the CDR3, taken from reference TRBV5-1 and TRBJ1-2): KAGVTQTPRYLIKTRGQQVTLSCSPISGHRSVSWYQQTPGQGLQFLFEYFSETQRNKGNFPGRFSGRQFSNSRSEMNVSTLELGDSALYLCASRPWGENYGYTFGSGTRLTVV.

This clone was counted many times. Written as DNA, the CDR3 is TGTGCCTGGAGTGTGGGGGGTATGGTTCAGCCCCAGCATTTT. Translation: CAWSVGGMVQPQHF. The chain carries TRBV30 and TRBJ1-5; D is possibly TRBD1 (5 bases). V lost 0 bases and J 6 bases, leaving 12 bases between the germline ends. Germline V lookup: CDR1 GTSNPN, CDR2 SVGIG (reference sequence). The CDR3 extends over 14 amino acids.

A few counts support this clone. The rearrangement uses TRBV19 and TRBJ1-2; D may be TRBD1 (5 bases). The CDR3 sequence is 15 residues long. V was clipped by 5 bases and J by 2 bases, with 15 bases between them. Germline V gives CDR1 LNHDA, CDR2 SQIVND (reference sequence). CDR3 region: CASSVGGLQNYGYTF. DNA of the CDR3: TGTGCCAGTAGTGTGGGGGGGTTACAGAACTATGGCTACACCTTC. Looking up the rest from reference TRBV19 and TRBJ1-2 gives the full variable domain: DGGITQSPKYLFRKEGQNVTLSCEQNLNHDAMYWYRQDPGQGLRLIYYSQIVNDFQKGDIAEGYSVSREKKESFPLTVTSAQKNPTAFYLCASSVGGLQNYGYTFGSGTRLTVV.

This clone has a handful of counts. The genes are TRBV5-1 and TRBJ1-2, with D unclear. This CDR3 is built from 13 residues. Trimming shortened V by 2 bases and J by 8 bases, and 13 bases separated the two germline ends. Germline V lookup: CDR1 SGHRS, CDR2 YFSETQ. This chain's CDR3 is CASSFDGIRGYTF. The CDR3 nucleotides are TGCGCCAGCAGCTTTGACGGGATACGGGGCTACACCTTC.

The rearrangement joins TRBV30 to TRBJ2-1; a weak D match, TRBD1 (6 bases). The CDR3 has 16 amino acids. With 7 bases removed from V and 3 bases from J, the gap between germline ends came to 22 bases. Germline V lookup: CDR1 GTSNPN, CDR2 SVGIG (reference sequence). In DNA form, the CDR3 reads TGTGCCTTCACCATAGCAGCAGGGGCTTACTACAATGAGCAGTTCTTC. It translates to CAFTIAAGAYYNEQFF.

This clone was seen only a few times. The V gene is TRBV30, the J gene TRBJ1-1; TRBD1 matches 7 bases. This CDR3 contains 11 residues. The germline CDR1 and CDR2 sequences are GTSNPN and SVGIG (reference sequence). V lost 4 bases and J lost 11; bases outside the gene matches: 7. CDR3 DNA: TGTGCCTGGAATCGAGACAGGGCCGCTTTCTTT. The encoded protein is CAWNRDRAAFF.

The chain joins TRBV6-5 to TRBJ2-5, with 7 bases identical to TRBD1. Germline loops: CDR1 MNHEY, CDR2 SVGAGI. The V segment lost 2 bases and the J segment 4 bases; nucleotides outside the gene matches: 7. The CDR3 loop spans 15 amino acids. The CDR3 sequence is CASSYGQAEGETQYF. DNA for the CDR3: TGTGCCAGCAGTTACGGACAGGCAGAGGGAGAGACCCAGTACTTC.

This clone came up a few times. CDR3 region: CASSGLVRTGELFF. In nucleotides, the CDR3 is TGTGCCAGCAGTGGACTAGTCCGCACCGGGGAGCTGTTTTTT. This chain joins TRBV27 and TRBJ2-2; 7 nucleotides line up with TRBD2. The germline V gene encodes CDR1 MNHEY and CDR2 SMNVEV (reference sequence). The length of the CDR3 is 14 residues. V lost 5 bases and J lost 4; bases outside the gene matches: 4.

This clone was picked up a small number of times. V is TRBV4-2 and J is TRBJ2-2; D might be TRBD2 (6 bases). V lost 4 bases and J lost 2, with 8 bases in between. The CDR3 is made up of 14 amino acids. Germline V gene lookup returns CDR1 LGHNA and CDR2 YNFKEQ. This CDR3 is CASSPGLNTGELFF. DNA of the CDR3: TGTGCCAGCAGCCCAGGACTAAACACCGGGGAGCTGTTTTTT.

This clone has just a few counts. The chain has TRBV28 and TRBJ1-2; TRBD1 matches at 8 bases. Germline V gene sequence: CDR1 MDHEN, CDR2 SYDVKM. The V gene end was trimmed by 3 bases and the J gene end by 4 bases; junction bases not matched to a gene: 4. There are 14 residues in the CDR3. This CDR3 reads CASSLDRVSYGYTF. CDR3 nucleotides: TGTGCCAGCAGTTTGGACAGGGTGAGCTATGGCTACACCTTC.

The chain employs TRBV28 and TRBJ1-2; TRBD1 matches 8 bases. This CDR3 has 13 residues. CDR1 MDHEN and CDR2 SYDVKM come from the germline V gene. Losses at the gene ends were 6 bases for V and 4 bases for J; bases not matched to a gene: 4. CDR3 sequence (DNA): TGTGCCAGCAGCGGTACAGGGGGCTATGGCTACACCTTC. It translates to CASSGTGGYGYTF.

The chain links TRBV5-6 to TRBJ1-2; TRBD1 might be the D (5 bases). The V and J ends lost 3 bases and 7 bases respectively, with 16 bases between them. This CDR3 is built from 14 residues. Germline loops: CDR1 SGHDT, CDR2 YYEEEE. CDR3 sequence reads: CASSWTKGALGYTF. In DNA, the CDR3 is TGTGCCAGCAGCTGGACTAAAGGGGCGCTTGGCTACACCTTC.

In this sample, this clone turned up a few times. The V and J genes are TRBV11-3 and TRBJ2-5; 7 bases fit TRBD2. Germline CDR1 and CDR2: SGHNT and YENEEA. The CDR3 runs to 13 residues. The ends lost 6 bases at V and 7 bases at J; junction bases unmatched: 8. The CDR3 here is CASRLALVGTQYF. The CDR3, as DNA: TGTGCCAGCAGACTAGCGCTGGTCGGGACCCAGTACTTC.

This clone was detected only a few times. The rearrangement joins TRBV30 to TRBJ2-1; a possible D gene is TRBD2 (5 bases). The CDR3 totals 14 residues. Germline V CDR1 and CDR2: GTSNPN, SVGIG (reference sequence). V was cut by 0 bases and J by 0 bases, with 6 bases left in between. CDR3 nucleotide sequence: TGTGCCTGGAGTGTGGGGAGCTCCTACAATGAGCAGTTCTTC. Translated, it gives CAWSVGSSYNEQFF. Supplemented by reference TRBV30 and TRBJ2-1, the full variable domain reads SQTIHQWPATLVQPVGSPLSLECTVEGTSNPNLYWYRQAAGRGLQLLFYSVGIGQISSEVPQNLSASRPQDRQFILSSKKLLLSDSGFYLCAWSVGSSYNEQFFGPGTRLTVL.

The chain is built from TRBV30 and TRBJ2-4, with TRBD2 matching 12 bases. CDR1 and CDR2 (germline): GTSNPN, SVGIG (reference sequence). Trimming at V came to 7 bases and at J to 4 bases, leaving 2 bases not matched to a gene. CDR3 length equals 13 residues. The DNA of the CDR3 is TGTGCCTCGACTAGCGGGAGTAAAAACATTCAGTACTTC. This encodes CASTSGSKNIQYF.

In its sample, this clone was seen a few times. V is TRBV19 and J is TRBJ2-5, with 9 bases that match TRBD2. With V trimmed by 5 bases and J by 3 bases, 7 bases remained unmatched. The CDR3 contains 15 residues. Germline V gives CDR1 LNHDA, CDR2 SQIVND (reference sequence). The CDR3 nucleotides are TGTGCCAGTAGTCCGCGGCTAGCGGGGAAAGAGACCCAGTACTTC. It encodes CASSPRLAGKETQYF.

The chain links TRBV7-2 to TRBJ2-5, with TRBD2 identical over 14 bases. Germline V lookup: CDR1 SGHTA, CDR2 FQGNSA. Germline trimming cut 5 bases from V and 5 bases from J; bases unmatched to any gene: 7. The length of the CDR3 is 16 residues. This CDR3 is CASSLGTSGSWETQYF. The CDR3 DNA is TGTGCCAGCAGCCTCGGGACTAGCGGGAGTTGGGAGACCCAGTACTTC.

This chain joins TRBV11-3 and TRBJ1-1; 11 bases map to TRBD1. Germline CDR1 reads SGHNT; CDR2 reads YENEEA. With 2 bases clipped from V and 6 bases from J, the junction kept 8 bases outside the gene matches. The CDR3 has 16 residues. The CDR3 nucleotides read TGTGCCAGCAGCTTATTCGGCCGGACAGGGGGCTCTGAAGCTTTCTTT. Its protein product is CASSLFGRTGGSEAFF.

V is TRBV13 and J is TRBJ2-3; 8 bases line up with TRBD1. Trimming took 6 bases from V and 5 from J; bases not matched to a gene: 4. The CDR3 contains 13 residues. In germline, CDR1 is PRHDT, CDR2 FYEKMQ (reference sequence). In DNA form, the CDR3 reads TGTGCCAGCAGGGAGACAGGGGAAGATACGCAGTATTTT. This gives the protein CASRETGEDTQYF.

This clone was detected a few times. This sequence joins TRBV19 and TRBJ2-6; 7 bases align to TRBD1. The CDR3 has 18 residues. CDR1 is LNHDA and CDR2 is SQIVND in the germline V gene (reference sequence). V lost 1 base and J lost 1; bases outside the gene matches: 7. The CDR3 nucleotides read TGTGCCAGTAGTATAGGACAGGGTACCTTTTCTGGGGCCAACGTCCTGACTTTC. Protein: CASSIGQGTFSGANVLTF. Filled out from reference TRBV19 and TRBJ2-6, the complete variable domain reads DGGITQSPKYLFRKEGQNVTLSCEQNLNHDAMYWYRQDPGQGLRLIYYSQIVNDFQKGDIAEGYSVSREKKESFPLTVTSAQKNPTAFYLCASSIGQGTFSGANVLTFGAGSRLTVL.

This clone turned up a few times. V gene TRBV19 combines with J gene TRBJ1-5; D remains ambiguous. V was cut by 6 bases and J by 3 bases, with 12 bases left in between. CDR3 size: 14 residues. Germline V gene data show CDR1 as LNHDA and CDR2 as SQIVND (reference sequence). The DNA for the CDR3 is TGTGCCAGTAGGGCGAACGGGGACAATCAGCCCCAGCATTTT. Translated: CASRANGDNQPQHF.

This clone was picked up many times. The chain is built from TRBV30 and TRBJ2-4; 13 positions agree with TRBD2. Germline CDR1 and CDR2: GTSNPN and SVGIG (reference sequence). V shed 3 bases, J shed 7 bases, and the junction held 3 bases outside the gene matches. The CDR3 has 14 amino acids. The CDR3 here is CAWRPGLAGNIQYF. CDR3 sequence (DNA): TGTGCCTGGAGGCCGGGACTAGCGGGGAACATTCAGTACTTC.

This clone was observed a handful of times. One end of the junction does not line up with germline, which may come from a read error. V gene TRBV6-1 combines with J gene TRBJ2-7; perhaps TRBD1 as D (5 bases). Germline V gene sequence: CDR1 MNHNS, CDR2 SASEGT. The CDR3 extends over 12 amino acids. CDR3 coding DNA: TGTGCCACCACCAACAGGCGCTACGGGCAGTACTTC. Translation gives CATTNRRYGQYF.